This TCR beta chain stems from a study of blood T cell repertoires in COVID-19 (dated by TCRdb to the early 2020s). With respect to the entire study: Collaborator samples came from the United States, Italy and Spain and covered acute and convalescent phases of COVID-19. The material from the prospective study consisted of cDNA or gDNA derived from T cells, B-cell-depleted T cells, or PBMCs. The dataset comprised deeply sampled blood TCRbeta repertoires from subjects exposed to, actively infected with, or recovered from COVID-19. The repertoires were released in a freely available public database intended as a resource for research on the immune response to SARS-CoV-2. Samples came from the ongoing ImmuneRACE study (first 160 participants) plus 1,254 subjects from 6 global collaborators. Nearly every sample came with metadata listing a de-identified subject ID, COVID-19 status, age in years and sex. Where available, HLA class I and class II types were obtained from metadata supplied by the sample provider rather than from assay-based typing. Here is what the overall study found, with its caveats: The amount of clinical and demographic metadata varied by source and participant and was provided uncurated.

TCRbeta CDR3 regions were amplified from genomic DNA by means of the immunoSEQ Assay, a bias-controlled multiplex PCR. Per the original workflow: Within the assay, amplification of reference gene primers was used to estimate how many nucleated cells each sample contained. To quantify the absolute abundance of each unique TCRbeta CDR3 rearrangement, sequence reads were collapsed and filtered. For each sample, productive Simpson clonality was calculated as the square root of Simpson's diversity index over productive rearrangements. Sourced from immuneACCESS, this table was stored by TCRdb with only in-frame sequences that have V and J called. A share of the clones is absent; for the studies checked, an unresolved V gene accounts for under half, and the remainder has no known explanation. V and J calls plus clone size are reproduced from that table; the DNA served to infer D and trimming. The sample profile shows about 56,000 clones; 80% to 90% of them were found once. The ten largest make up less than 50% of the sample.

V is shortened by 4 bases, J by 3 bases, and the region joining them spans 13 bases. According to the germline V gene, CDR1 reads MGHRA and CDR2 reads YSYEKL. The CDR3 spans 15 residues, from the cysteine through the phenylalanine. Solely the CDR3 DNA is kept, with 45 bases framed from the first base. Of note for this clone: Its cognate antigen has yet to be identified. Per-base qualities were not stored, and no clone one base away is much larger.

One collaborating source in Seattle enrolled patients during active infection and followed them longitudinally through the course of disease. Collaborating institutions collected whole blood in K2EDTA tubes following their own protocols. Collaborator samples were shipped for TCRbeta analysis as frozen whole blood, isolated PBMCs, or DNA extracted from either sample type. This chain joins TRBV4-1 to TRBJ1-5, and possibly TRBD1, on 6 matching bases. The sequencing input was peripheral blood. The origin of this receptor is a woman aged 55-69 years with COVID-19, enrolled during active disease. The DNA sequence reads TGCGCCAGCAGCCTACGACAGGAACTCAATCAGCCCCAGCATTTT. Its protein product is CASSLRQELNQPQHF.